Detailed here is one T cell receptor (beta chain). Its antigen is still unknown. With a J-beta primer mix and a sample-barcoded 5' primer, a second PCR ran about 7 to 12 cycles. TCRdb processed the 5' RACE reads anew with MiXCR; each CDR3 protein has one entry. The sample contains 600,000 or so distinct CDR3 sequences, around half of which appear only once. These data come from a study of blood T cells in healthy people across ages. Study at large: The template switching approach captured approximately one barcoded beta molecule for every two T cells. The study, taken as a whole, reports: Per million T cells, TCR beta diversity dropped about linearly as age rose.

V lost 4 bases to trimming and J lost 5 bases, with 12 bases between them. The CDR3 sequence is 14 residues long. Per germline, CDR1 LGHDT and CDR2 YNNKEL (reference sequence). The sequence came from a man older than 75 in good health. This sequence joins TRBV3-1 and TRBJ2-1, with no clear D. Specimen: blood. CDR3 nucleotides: TGTGCCAGCAGCCCCCCTAGGTCGGACAATGAGCAGTTCTTC. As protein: CASSPPRSDNEQFF.